This T cell receptor (delta chain) derives from a study of gamma-delta chains in newborns, infants, children. Background on the study: Microbial exposure reportedly drives polyclonal innate γδ T cell expansion after birth.

The trim removed 0 bases at V and 5 bases at J, leaving 20 bases unmatched. The CDR3 extends over 19 amino acids. CDR1 is NSMFDY and CDR2 is ISSIKDK in the germline V gene. TCRdb re-called the reads with CATT. The sample has roughly 2,700 delta-chain clones; more than 45% are singletons. This chain links TRAV29/DV5 with TRDJ1, with 9 bases fitting TRDD3. The material was blood, obtained at baseline. The TCR originated in a child who received the measles vaccine. The CDR3 loop reads CAASGPYLLTGGPADKLIF. CDR3 sequence (DNA): TGTGCAGCAAGCGGACCCTACCTACTCACTGGGGGACCCGCAGATAAACTCATCTTT.